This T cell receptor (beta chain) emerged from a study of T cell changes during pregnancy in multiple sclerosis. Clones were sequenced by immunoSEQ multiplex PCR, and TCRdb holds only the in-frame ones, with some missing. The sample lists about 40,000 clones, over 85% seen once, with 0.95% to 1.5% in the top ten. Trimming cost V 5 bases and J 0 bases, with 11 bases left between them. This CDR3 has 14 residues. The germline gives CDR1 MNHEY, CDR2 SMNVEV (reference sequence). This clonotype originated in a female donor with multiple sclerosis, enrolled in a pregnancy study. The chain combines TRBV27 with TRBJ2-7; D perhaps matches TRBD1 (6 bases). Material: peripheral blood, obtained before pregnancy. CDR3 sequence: CASSPRQDSYEQYF. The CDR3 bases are TGTGCCAGCAGTCCCCGACAGGACTCCTACGAGCAGTACTTC.